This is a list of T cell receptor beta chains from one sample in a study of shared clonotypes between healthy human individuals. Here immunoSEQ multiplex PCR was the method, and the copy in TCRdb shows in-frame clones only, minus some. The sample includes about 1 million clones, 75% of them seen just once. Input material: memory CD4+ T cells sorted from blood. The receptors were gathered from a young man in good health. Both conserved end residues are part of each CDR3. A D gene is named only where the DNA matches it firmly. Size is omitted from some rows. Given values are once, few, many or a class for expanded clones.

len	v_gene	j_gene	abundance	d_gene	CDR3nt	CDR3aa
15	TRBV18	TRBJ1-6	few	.	TGTGCCAGCTCACCAACAGTCAGGGGAGAATCACCCCTCCACTTT	CASSPTVRGESPLHF
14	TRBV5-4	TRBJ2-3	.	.	TGTGCCAGCAGCCCCCGGTCTTGGACAGATACGCAGTATTTT	CASSPRSWTDTQYF
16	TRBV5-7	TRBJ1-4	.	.	TGTGCCAGCAGCTTGGCCGTTCGTAGCCATAATGAAAAACTGTTTTTT	CASSLAVRSHNEKLFF
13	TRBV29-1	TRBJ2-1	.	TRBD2	TGCAGTAGCTGGGGACTATCTTACAATGAGCAGTTCTTC	CSSWGLSYNEQFF
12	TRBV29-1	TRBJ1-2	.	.	TGCAGCGTTGAAATCTGGGGCGGTGGCTACACCTTC	CSVEIWGGGYTF
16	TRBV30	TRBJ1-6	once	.	TGTGCCTGGAGTTCATCAGGGGCTGCCTATAATTCACCCCTCCACTTT	CAWSSSGAAYNSPLHF
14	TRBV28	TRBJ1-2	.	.	TGTGCCAGCAGTTGGTATCAGGATAACTATGGCTACACCTTC	CASSWYQDNYGYTF
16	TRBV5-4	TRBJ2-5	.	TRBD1	TGTGCCAGCAGCCGCGGGACAGGGGCCCTCGGAGAGACCCAGTACTTC	CASSRGTGALGETQYF
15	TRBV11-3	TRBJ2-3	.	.	TGTGCCAGCAGCCCGGGACCTAACCCCACAGATACGCAGTATTTT	CASSPGPNPTDTQYF
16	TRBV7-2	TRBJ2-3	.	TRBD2	TGTGCCAGCAGCTTAACGGGAGGGCGGGGCACAGATACGCAGTATTTT	CASSLTGGRGTDTQYF
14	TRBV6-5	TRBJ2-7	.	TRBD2	TGTGCCAGCAGACGGCGGGAGGCATCCTACGAGCAGTACTTC	CASRRREASYEQYF
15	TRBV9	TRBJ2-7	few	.	TGTGCCAGCAGCAGGTCAGAAGGCGGTACACGGGAGCAGTACTTC	CASSRSEGGTREQYF
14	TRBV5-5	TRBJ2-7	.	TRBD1	TGTGCCAGCAGCTCTCGGACAGGGGCCTACGAGCAGTACTTC	CASSSRTGAYEQYF
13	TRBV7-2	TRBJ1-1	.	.	TGTGCCAGCAGCTCGCAGACAGTCTCTGAAGCTTTCTTT	CASSSQTVSEAFF
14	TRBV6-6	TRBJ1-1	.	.	TGTGCCAGCAGATCCTTGTGGGATGGCACTGAAGCTTTCTTT	CASRSLWDGTEAFF
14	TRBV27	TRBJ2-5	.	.	TGTGCCAGCAGTTTGACTAGAATCCGGGAGACCCAGTACTTC	CASSLTRIRETQYF
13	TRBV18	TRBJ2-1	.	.	TGTGCCAGCTCACCACCCCTTATCGAGGAGCAGTTCTTC	CASSPPLIEEQFF
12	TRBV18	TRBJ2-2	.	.	TGTGCCAGCTCACCCGCCACCGGGGAGCTGTTTTTT	CASSPATGELFF
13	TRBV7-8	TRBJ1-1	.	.	TGTGCCAGCAGCCTGACGTTGAACACTGAAGCTTTCTTT	CASSLTLNTEAFF
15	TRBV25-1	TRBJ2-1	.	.	TGTGCCAGCAGTTATGGGGGGGCCAAGGGCAATGAGCAGTTCTTC	CASSYGGAKGNEQFF
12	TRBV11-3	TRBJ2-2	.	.	TGTGCCAGCAGCTTATTGACCGGGGAGCTGTTTTTT	CASSLLTGELFF
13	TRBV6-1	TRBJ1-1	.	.	TGTGCCAGCAAAGGTCGCCTGAACACTGAAGCTTTCTTT	CASKGRLNTEAFF
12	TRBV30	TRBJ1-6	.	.	TGTGCCTGGGGCGACACCTCATCACCCCTCCACTTT	CAWGDTSSPLHF
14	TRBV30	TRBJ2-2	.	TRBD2	TGTGCCTGCCAAGCGGGAGATCTGGTCGGGGAGCTGTTTTTT	CACQAGDLVGELFF
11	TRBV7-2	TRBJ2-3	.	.	TGTGCCAGCAGCCTGGGTGGGACGCAGTATTTT	CASSLGGTQYF
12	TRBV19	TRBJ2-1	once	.	TGTGCCAGTAGCCCGTCCTACAATGAGCAGTTCTTC	CASSPSYNEQFF